The rows below give T cell receptor beta chains drawn from one sample of a study of blood T cell repertoires in COVID-19. TCRdb keeps only in-frame clones here, not all; method: immunoSEQ multiplex PCR. The sample includes fewer than 600,000 clones, about 91% of them seen just once. Material for sequencing was peripheral blood. Every receptor here comes from a man aged 18 to 30 with COVID-19, enrolled during active disease. The CDR3 runs from the conserved cysteine through the conserved F or W. The D gene is left open where the match is weak. Clone size is not always given. Where it is, it says once, few, many or a class for expanded clones.

clone size | J gene | V gene | D gene | CDR3 protein | CDR3 DNA
. | TRBJ2-1 | TRBV6-6 | TRBD2 | CASSKRGGKQFF | TGTGCCAGTTCCAAGCGGGGGGGGAAGCAGTTCTTC
few | TRBJ2-3 | TRBV18 | TRBD1 | CASSPPGQGVSNTQYF | TGTGCCAGCTCACCACCGGGACAGGGGGTCTCGAATACGCAGTATTTT
. | TRBJ2-1 | TRBV30 | TRBD1 | CAWSRVTGGFINEQFF | TGTGCCTGGAGTAGAGTGACAGGGGGCTTTATTAATGAGCAGTTCTTC
. | TRBJ2-7 | TRBV6-5 | . | CASSYAGAYEQYF | TGTGCCAGCAGTTACGCCGGAGCCTACGAGCAGTACTTC
. | TRBJ1-2 | TRBV29-1 | . | CSVGGANGYTF | TGCAGCGTGGGAGGGGCTAATGGCTACACCTTC
. | TRBJ2-2 | TRBV11-2 | TRBD2 | CASRPGLAGENTGELFF | TGTGCCAGCAGACCGGGACTAGCGGGAGAGAACACCGGGGAGCTGTTTTTT
. | TRBJ2-1 | TRBV9 | . | CASSENSRGNEQFF | TGTGCCAGCAGCGAGAATTCAAGGGGAAATGAGCAGTTCTTC
. | TRBJ1-6 | TRBV6-1 | TRBD1 | CASSEVDRAYWESPLHF | TGTGCCAGCAGTGAAGTGGACAGGGCCTATTGGGAGTCACCCCTCCACTTT
. | TRBJ2-2 | TRBV6-5 | TRBD2 | CASSLAENTGELFF | TGTGCCAGCAGTCTAGCGGAGAACACCGGGGAGCTGTTTTTT
. | TRBJ1-4 | TRBV6-5 | . | CASSSSSSNEKLFF | TGTGCCAGCAGTTCCTCTAGCTCGAATGAAAAACTGTTTTTT
once | TRBJ1-3 | TRBV7-2 | TRBD1 | CASSFATGALSGNTIYF | TGTGCCAGCAGCTTCGCGACAGGGGCACTCTCTGGAAACACCATATATTTT
few | TRBJ1-6 | TRBV3-1/TRBV3-2 | . | CASSQDLGESPLHF | TGTGCCAGCAGCCAAGATCTTGGTGAGTCACCCCTCCACTTT
. | TRBJ2-5 | TRBV7-2 | . | CASSPSAREETQYF | TGTGCCAGCAGCCCATCGGCCAGGGAAGAGACCCAGTACTTC
. | TRBJ2-5 | TRBV6-6 | . | CASGATPQETQYF | TGTGCCAGCGGTGCGACACCCCAAGAGACCCAGTACTTC
. | TRBJ2-3 | TRBV15 | . | CATSRDQASTDTQYF | TGTGCCACCAGCAGAGATCAGGCGAGCACAGATACGCAGTATTTT
. | TRBJ1-6 | TRBV3-1/TRBV3-2 | . | CASSQTKDSPLHF | TGTGCCAGCAGCCAAACTAAGGATTCACCCCTCCACTTT
. | TRBJ2-2 | TRBV3-1/TRBV3-2 | TRBD1 | CASTLGTDTGELFF | TGTGCCAGCACCCTCGGGACAGACACCGGGGAGCTGTTTTTT
. | TRBJ1-3 | TRBV15 | . | CATSQGSGNTIYF | TGTGCCACCAGCCAGGGCTCTGGAAACACCATATATTTT